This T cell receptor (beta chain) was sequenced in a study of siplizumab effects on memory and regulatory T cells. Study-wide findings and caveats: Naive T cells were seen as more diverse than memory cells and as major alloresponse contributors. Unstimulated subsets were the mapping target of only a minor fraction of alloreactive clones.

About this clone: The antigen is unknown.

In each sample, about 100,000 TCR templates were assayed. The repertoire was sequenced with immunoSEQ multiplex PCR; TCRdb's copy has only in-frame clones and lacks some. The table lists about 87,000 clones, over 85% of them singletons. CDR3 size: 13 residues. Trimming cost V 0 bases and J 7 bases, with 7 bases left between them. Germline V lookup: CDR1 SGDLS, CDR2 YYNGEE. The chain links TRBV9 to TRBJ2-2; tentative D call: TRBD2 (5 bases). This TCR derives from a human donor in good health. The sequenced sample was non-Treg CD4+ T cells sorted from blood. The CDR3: CASSVEAVGELFF. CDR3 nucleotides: TGTGCCAGCAGCGTAGAAGCGGTCGGGGAGCTGTTTTTT. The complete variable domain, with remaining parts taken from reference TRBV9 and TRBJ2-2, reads DSGVTQTPKHLITATGQRVTLRCSPRSGDLSVYWYQQSLDQGLQFLIQYYNGEERAKGNILERFSAQQFPDLHSELNLSSLELGDSALYFCASSVEAVGELFFGEGSRLTVL.